This T cell receptor (beta chain) originates from a study of cytomegalovirus exposure and HLA in healthy donors. Study conclusions and caveats: According to a later analysis, most TCR beta chains associated with CMV appeared HLA-restricted.

Both 60 Vbeta primers and 13 Jbeta primers went into the PCR. Profiled with immunoSEQ multiplex PCR; TCRdb holds only in-frame clones, not every one. The sample contains roughly 84,000 clones, about four fifths of which appear only once. Note on this clone: No antigen is known for it.

Sample: PBMCs. The clonotype was recovered from a male donor in good health and CMV-seropositive.

DNA of the CDR3: TGTGCCAGCAGCTTGTCAGGGATCGGCCCGAACACTGAAGCTTTCTTT. As protein: CASSLSGIGPNTEAFF. The V gene is TRBV7-2, the J gene TRBJ1-1; TRBD1 might be the D (5 bases). Trimming took 3 bases from V and 1 from J, leaving 15 bases between them. CDR3 length: 16 amino acids. Germline lookup yields CDR1 SGHTA and CDR2 FQGNSA. The entire variable domain, with the rest obtained from reference TRBV7-2 and TRBJ1-1, is as follows: GAGVSQSPSNKVTEKGKDVELRCDPISGHTALYWYRQSLGQGLEFLIYFQGNSAPDKSGLPSDRFSAERTGGSVSTLTIQRTQQEDSAVYLCASSLSGIGPNTEAFFGQGTRLTVV.